This is a list of T cell receptor beta chains from one sample in a study of T cell changes during pregnancy in multiple sclerosis. Produced via immunoSEQ multiplex PCR; TCRdb's table is partial and in-frame only. The sample contains 70,000 to 80,000 clones, roughly 92% of which appear only once. Sequencing was performed on peripheral blood, taken after pregnancy. The source of these receptors is a female donor in good health, enrolled as a control in a pregnancy study. Each CDR3 is given with its conserved first and last residue. A D gene is named only where the DNA matches it firmly. Rows may omit the clone size; those that give it use once, few, many or a size class.

TRBV27,TRBJ2-2,NA,NA,TGTGCCAGCAGTTTAACGGCGAACACCGGGGAGCTGTTTTTT,CASSLTANTGELFF
TRBV19,TRBJ1-4,TRBD1,NA,TGTGCCTCCTCCAGGGGGACAGGGAATGAAAAACTGTTTTTT,CASSRGTGNEKLFF
TRBV6-1,TRBJ1-3,NA,NA,TGTGCCAGCAGTGACCTAATGTCTGGAAACACCATATATTTT,CASSDLMSGNTIYF
TRBV29-1,TRBJ2-5,TRBD2,NA,TGCAGCGTCCCCCTTAGCGGGAGAGAGACCCAGTACTTC,CSVPLSGRETQYF
TRBV25-1,TRBJ2-7,NA,NA,TGTGCCAGCAATGGAGTCCTCTCCTACGAGCAGTACTTC,CASNGVLSYEQYF
TRBV11-2,TRBJ2-1,NA,NA,TGTGCCAGCAGCTCAAACCGGGGTGGGCTTAGCTCCTACAATGAGCAGTTCTTC,CASSSNRGGLSSYNEQFF
TRBV7-2,TRBJ2-7,TRBD2,NA,TGTGCCAGCAGCCCTGGGACTAGCGACTACGAGCAGTACTTC,CASSPGTSDYEQYF
TRBV2,TRBJ2-5,TRBD2,few,TGTGCCAGCAGAGGGTTGCGGGGGGCCATTGAAGAGACCCAGTACTTC,CASRGLRGAIEETQYF
TRBV11-2,TRBJ2-7,NA,NA,TGTGCCAGCAGCTTAAGGAGCACCTACGAGCAGTACTTC,CASSLRSTYEQYF
TRBV29-1,TRBJ2-1,NA,NA,TGCAGCGTTGAAGCGGTACAGCTATACAATGAGCAGTTCTTC,CSVEAVQLYNEQFF
TRBV6-6,TRBJ1-1,NA,NA,TGTGCCAGCAGCTATGGTTACACTGAAGCTTTCTTT,CASSYGYTEAFF
TRBV6-1,TRBJ2-7,TRBD1,NA,TGTGCCAGCGGGACAGGGGGAGTTACCGAGCAGTACTTC,CASGTGGVTEQYF
TRBV28,TRBJ2-2,TRBD1,NA,TGTGCCAGCAGTCCTGGGACAGCCAAAGGGGCCGGGGAGCTGTTTTTT,CASSPGTAKGAGELFF
TRBV15,TRBJ2-7,TRBD2,NA,TGTGCCACCAGTTGGACTAGCGGGAGTTACGAGCAGTACTTC,CATSWTSGSYEQYF
TRBV5-1,TRBJ1-1,NA,few,TGCGCCAGCAGCTTAGGGGTACCGACTGAAGCTTTCTTT,CASSLGVPTEAFF
TRBV5-8,TRBJ1-5,TRBD1,NA,TGTGCCAGCGCACAAACCCAGGGGGCCCTCAGCAATCAGCCCCAGCATTTT,CASAQTQGALSNQPQHF
TRBV19,TRBJ2-7,TRBD2,NA,TGTGCCAGTAGTCCTACTAGCGGCTACTCCTACGAGCAGTACTTC,CASSPTSGYSYEQYF
TRBV7-2,TRBJ2-3,TRBD2,NA,TGTGCCAGCAGGGTGTGGGGACTAGCGCTCACAGATACGCAGTATTTT,CASRVWGLALTDTQYF
TRBV5-1,TRBJ2-2,TRBD2,NA,TGCGCCAGCAGCTTACGGACTAGCGGGAGTATCGGGGAGCTGTTTTTT,CASSLRTSGSIGELFF
TRBV4-1,TRBJ2-1,NA,NA,TGCGCCAGCAGCCAAGAACTCAATGAGCAGTTCTTC,CASSQELNEQFF
TRBV6-5,TRBJ1-5,TRBD1,NA,TGTGCCCAGAGGAGGGGGCGCAATCAGCCCCAGCATTTT,CAQRRGRNQPQHF
TRBV9,TRBJ1-2,NA,NA,TGTGCCAGCAGCGTAGAGCTGCTAGCTGGCTATGGCTACACCTTC,CASSVELLAGYGYTF
TRBV7-3,TRBJ2-5,NA,NA,TGTGCCAGCAGCAATCGACAGGAAGAGACCCAGTACTTC,CASSNRQEETQYF
TRBV29-1,TRBJ1-1,NA,NA,TGCAGCGTTGAAGTGGGCGGGGGGAACACTGAAGCTTTCTTT,CSVEVGGGNTEAFF
TRBV7-3,TRBJ2-1,NA,NA,TGTGCCAGCAGCCCCGGACAGAGCAATGAGCAGTTCTTC,CASSPGQSNEQFF
TRBV5-4,TRBJ2-1,TRBD2,NA,TGTGCCAGCAGACCAACCTCGGGAGGAGGGGACAATGAGCAGTTCTTC,CASRPTSGGGDNEQFF
TRBV9,TRBJ1-4,TRBD1,NA,TGTGCCAGCAGCCCTACCGACAGGGGCAAACTGTTTTTT,CASSPTDRGKLFF
TRBV6-4,TRBJ2-3,TRBD2,few,TGTGCCAGCAGTGACTCAGCGGGGAGCACAGATACGCAGTATTTT,CASSDSAGSTDTQYF
TRBV11-1,TRBJ2-4,TRBD2,NA,TGTGCCAGCAGCTTAAGGGGACTAGCGGGAGGGGGAGCCAAAAACATTCAGTACTTC,CASSLRGLAGGGAKNIQYF
TRBV11-2,TRBJ2-1,NA,NA,TGTGCCAGCAGATCAATACAGGGTAACAATGAGCAGTTCTTC,CASRSIQGNNEQFF
TRBV7-6,TRBJ1-4,NA,NA,TGTGCCAGCAGCTCAAAGGCTAGGCGGGAAAAACTGTTTTTT,CASSSKARREKLFF